This TCR beta chain was documented in a study of T cell repertoires in cytomegalovirus infection. About the research overall: Public TCR beta signatures marked donors with CMV infection and the matching HLA. Study-wide findings and caveats: The ex vivo response showed dominance by HLA-C-restricted CMV-specific TCR beta clonotypes. Cumulative frequency (of public TCR beta family members) identified carriers of CMV plus the relevant HLA.

TCRdb redid the calling of the reads with MiXCR, one entry per CDR3 protein. This sample yields 350,000 to 550,000 distinct CDR3 sequences, of which approximately 33% are seen a single time; 12% to 15% belongs to the top ten. This CDR3 contains 16 residues. V lost 1 base, J lost 0 bases, and 11 bases lay in between. From germline, CDR1 is MGHRA and CDR2 YSYEKL. This clonotype has a handful of counts. Its antigen is not known. The rearrangement joins TRBV4-1 to TRBJ2-3; D not certain. Material for sequencing was PBMCs. This clonotype originated in a human donor in good health (CMV status not recorded). Some clones in this sample may be carry-over from other donors' samples. The CDR3 is CASSQALVPSTDTQYF. CDR3 nucleotides: TGCGCCAGCAGCCAAGCGTTGGTTCCCAGCACAGATACGCAGTATTTT.